Reported below is one TCR beta chain. The CDR3 sequence is 20 residues long. In germline, CDR1 is LNHDA, CDR2 SQIVND (reference sequence). With 5 bases removed from V and 6 bases from J, the gap between germline ends came to 32 bases. This sample was taken from a study of blood T cell repertoires in COVID-19. Only in-frame clones appear in the TCRdb table, and some are missing; sequencing was by immunoSEQ multiplex PCR. The sample lists fewer than 300,000 clones; approximately 77% were seen once. Sequencing input: peripheral blood. The receptor comes from a woman between 18 and 29 years old with acute or convalescent COVID-19. The genes are TRBV19 and TRBJ2-1, with TRBD1 as a possible D gene (6 bases). CDR3 sequence: CASSPLRADRPEGRTNEQFF. The CDR3 nucleotides read TGTGCCAGTAGTCCGCTCAGGGCCGACAGGCCCGAGGGTCGGACCAATGAGCAGTTCTTC.